These 4 T cell receptor beta chains share one sample of origin, sequenced in a study of shared clonotypes between healthy human individuals (dated by TCRdb to the early 2020s). Libraries were prepared through the immunoSEQ multiplex PCR assay. Drawn from immuneACCESS, this table holds only the in-frame rearrangements with V and J called that TCRdb kept. Clones are partly lost; checked studies trace under half to an unresolved V gene and leave the rest unexplained. This sample comprises around 2,000,000 clones, about 95% of them detected only once. The ten biggest clones cover roughly 1.2% of the sample. CD8 naive samples consisted of CD45RO-negative cells that were positively selected for CCR7, yielding a CD45RA+CCR7+ population without TemRA cells. The sequencing input was naive CD8+ T cells sorted from blood. The cell subset or site tag for this specimen amounts to: CD45RA+CCR7+. Receptors originate from a man in his late teens or twenties in good health.

V gene TRBV5-4 combines with J gene TRBJ1-2, with D uncertain. The CDR3 sequence is 15 residues long. V gave up 0 bases and J gave up 2 bases, with 11 bases separating them. CDR1 is SGHNT and CDR2 is YYREEE in the germline V gene (reference sequence). The DNA of the CDR3 is TGTGCCAGCAGCTTGGGAGCTTTCCAGAACTATGGCTACACCTTC. This codes for CASSLGAFQNYGYTF.

J is TRBJ2-7 and V is TRBV4-3; D gene unclear. Trimming shortened V by 1 base and J by 0 bases, and 4 bases separated the two germline ends. The CDR3 is 13 amino acids. Germline CDR1 LGHNA, CDR2 YSLEER. DNA of the CDR3: TGCGCCAGCAGCCAAGCGGCCTCCTACGAGCAGTACTTC. This translates into CASSQAASYEQYF.

The gene calls are TRBV14 and TRBJ1-4; D remains ambiguous. The CDR3 is 16 amino acids. Germline loops: CDR1 SGHDN, CDR2 FVKESK. The V end was cut by 1 base, the J end by 6 bases, with 15 bases between. Here the CDR3 reads CASSQVRVGVDEKLFF. CDR3 coding DNA: TGTGCCAGCAGCCAAGTAAGGGTGGGAGTCGATGAAAAACTGTTTTTT.

This clone was seen only once. This sequence joins TRBV9 and TRBJ2-6, with D unresolved. CDR3 length equals 14 residues. CDR1 is SGDLS, CDR2 YYNGEE, per germline. The V gene lost 3 bases and the J gene lost 1 base, with 5 bases spanning the gap. CDR3 DNA sequence: TGTGCCAGCAGCGGGACGTCTGGGGCCAACGTCCTGACTTTC. It encodes CASSGTSGANVLTF.